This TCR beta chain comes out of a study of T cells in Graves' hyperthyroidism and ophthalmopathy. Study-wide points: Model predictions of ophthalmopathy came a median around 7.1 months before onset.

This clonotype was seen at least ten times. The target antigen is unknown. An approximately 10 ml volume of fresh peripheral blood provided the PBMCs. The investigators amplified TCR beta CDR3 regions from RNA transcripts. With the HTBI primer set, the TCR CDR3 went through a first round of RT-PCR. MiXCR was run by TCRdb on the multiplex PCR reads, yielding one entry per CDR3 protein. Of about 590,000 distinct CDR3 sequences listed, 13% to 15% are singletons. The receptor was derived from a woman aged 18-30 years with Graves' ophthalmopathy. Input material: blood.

The CDR3 DNA reads as TGTGCCAGCAGCCCCGGACTAGCGGGAACGTACGAGCAGTACTTC. It is translated as CASSPGLAGTYEQYF. This sequence joins TRBV2 and TRBJ2-7; the match to TRBD2 covers 12 bases. Looked up from germline, CDR1 is SNHLY and CDR2 is FYNNEI. The ends lost 6 bases at V and 4 bases at J; junction bases unmatched: 7. The CDR3 covers 15 residues.